This paragraph covers one T cell receptor beta chain sequence. Its target is unknown. The CDR3 totals 14 residues. Trimming shortened V by 2 bases and J by 4 bases, and 11 bases separated the two germline ends. Germline-derived CDR1 and CDR2 are MGHDK and SYGVNS. This sample stems from a study of identical twins' blood T cells. Each TCR cDNA library carried sample-specific barcodes on both ends. In the source study's methods: Each donor had about 95,000 to nearly 500,000 clonotypes. From the 5' RACE reads, TCRdb called clonotypes with MiXCR, one entry per CDR3 protein. The authors' filters were not applied to this entry. The sample has 350,000 to 450,000 distinct CDR3 sequences, about 28% seen once. Broader study findings: Twins shared about as many clonotypes as their cloneset sizes predicted. Top TCRbeta clonotypes were shared more with twin than unrelated donors.

The source material was PBMCs. This sequence originates from a woman aged 18 to 55 in good health. This chain joins TRBV25-1 and TRBJ1-2; no clear D gene. This chain's CDR3 is CASSEVSRGYGYTF. The DNA for the CDR3 is TGTGCCAGCAGTGAAGTGTCTCGAGGCTATGGCTACACCTTC.